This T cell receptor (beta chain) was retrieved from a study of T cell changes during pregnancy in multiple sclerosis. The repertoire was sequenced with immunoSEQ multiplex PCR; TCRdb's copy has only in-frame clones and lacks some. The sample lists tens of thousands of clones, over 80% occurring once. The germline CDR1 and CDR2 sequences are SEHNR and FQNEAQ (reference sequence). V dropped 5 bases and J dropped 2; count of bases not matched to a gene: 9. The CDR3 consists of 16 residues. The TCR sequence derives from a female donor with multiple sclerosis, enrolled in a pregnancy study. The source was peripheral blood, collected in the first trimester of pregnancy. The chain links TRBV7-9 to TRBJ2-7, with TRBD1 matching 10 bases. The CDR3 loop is CASSPLPGTGAYEQYF. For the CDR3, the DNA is TGTGCCAGCAGCCCCCTTCCAGGGACAGGGGCCTACGAGCAGTACTTC.